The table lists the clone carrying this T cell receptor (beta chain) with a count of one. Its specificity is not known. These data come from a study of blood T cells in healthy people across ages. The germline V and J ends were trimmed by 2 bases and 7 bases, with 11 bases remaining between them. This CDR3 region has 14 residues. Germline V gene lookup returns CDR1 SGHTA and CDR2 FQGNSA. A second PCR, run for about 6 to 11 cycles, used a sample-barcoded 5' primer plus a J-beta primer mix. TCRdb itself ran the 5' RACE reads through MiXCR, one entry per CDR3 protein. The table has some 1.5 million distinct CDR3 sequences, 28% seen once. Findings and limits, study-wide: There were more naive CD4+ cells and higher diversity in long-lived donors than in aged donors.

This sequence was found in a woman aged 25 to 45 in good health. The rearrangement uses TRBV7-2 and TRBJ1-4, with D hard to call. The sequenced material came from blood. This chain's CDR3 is CASSLLGPAEKLFF. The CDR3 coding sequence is TGTGCCAGCAGCTTATTAGGGCCAGCTGAAAAACTGTTTTTT.